Reported below is one TCR beta chain. Its cognate antigen is unknown. The sample is drawn from a study of a mutant IDH1 vaccine in newly diagnosed glioma. For the study at large: Vaccination started 4-6 weeks after radiotherapy alone, or with temozolomide cycles. Most patients had radiochemotherapy with temozolomide before enrollment; others had one alone.

Per germline, CDR1 MNHNY and CDR2 SVGAGI (reference sequence). This CDR3 has 16 residues. V dropped 4 bases and J dropped 5 bases, with 18 bases sitting between them. Time point of the sample: week 5, during vaccination. The study gave 300 ug of mutant IDH1 20-mer peptide per vaccine dose, with topical imiquimod. Sequencing was performed with immunoSEQ multiplex PCR; in TCRdb, only in-frame clones are kept and a portion is missing. This sample has about 26,000 clones, with under 85% found just once. The chain is built from TRBV6-6 and TRBJ2-1; unclear D gene. Sequences were derived from PBMCs, sampled from a glioma patient whose treatment included an IDH1 peptide vaccine. This clonotype was sampled from a middle-aged man with glioma. Some clones in this sample may be carry-over from other donors' samples. Here the CDR3 DNA reads TGTGCCAGCAGTTTTCTGTTTGACGCCTTGAACAATGAGCAGTTCTTC. This translates into CASSFLFDALNNEQFF.